This T cell receptor (beta chain) is drawn from a study of blood T cell repertoires in COVID-19. Study information: Acute and convalescent COVID-19 samples came from the United States, Italy and Spain.

Study processing details: Amplification of reference gene primers was used by the study to estimate nucleated cell counts. The assay was immunoSEQ multiplex PCR, and TCRdb's table has in-frame clones only and misses some. V, J and clone size derive from that table, while D and trimming were established from the DNA sequence. The data contain roughly 190,000 clones, about 86% of them singletons. On this clone itself: The identical CDR3 is also encoded by other nucleotide sequences in the sample.

This sequence originates from a man under 40 with active or convalescent COVID-19. Sequenced material: peripheral blood.

In DNA form, the CDR3 reads TGTGCCAGCAGCTTACCGCGGAACACTGAAGCTTTCTTT. Translating gives CASSLPRNTEAFF. The chain has TRBV7-9 and TRBJ1-1; D gene unclear. The germline V gene has CDR1 SEHNR and CDR2 FQNEAQ (reference sequence). The V end lost 2 bases, the J end lost 1 base, and 5 bases lay between the germline ends. CDR3 length: 13 amino acids.